This T cell receptor (beta chain) was recorded in a study of blood T cell repertoires in COVID-19 (TCRdb year 2020). About the investigation overall: The collaborator samples originated in the United States, Italy and Spain and spanned the acute and convalescent phases of COVID-19. The material from the prospective study consisted of cDNA or gDNA derived from T cells, B-cell-depleted T cells, or PBMCs. Subjects who had been exposed to COVID-19, were actively infected with it, or had recovered from it provided the deeply sampled blood TCRbeta repertoires that made up the dataset. The repertoires were made available in a free public database intended to serve as a resource for research on the immune response to SARS-CoV-2. The samples were drawn from two sources: the first 160 participants of the ongoing ImmuneRACE study, and 1,254 subjects contributed by 6 global collaborators. Nearly every sample came with metadata listing a de-identified subject ID, COVID-19 status, age in years and sex. Where available, HLA class I and class II types were obtained from metadata supplied by the sample provider rather than from assay-based typing.

This clone was counted only a few times. Its cognate antigen has yet to be identified. No clone much larger than this one lies a single base away; base qualities are absent. TCRbeta CDR3 regions were amplified from genomic DNA using the immunoSEQ Assay, a bias-controlled multiplex PCR. Processing in the source paper ran as follows. Nucleated cell counts per sample were estimated from amplification of reference gene primers within the assay. To quantify the absolute abundance of each unique TCRbeta CDR3 rearrangement, sequence reads were collapsed and filtered. For each sample, productive Simpson clonality was calculated by taking the square root of Simpson's diversity index across productive rearrangements. The table was pulled from immuneACCESS by TCRdb, which kept in-frame rearrangements only. Such tables lose some clones; where checked, under half of the loss comes from unresolved V genes, and the rest has no known cause. That table furnishes V, J and clone size, whereas the DNA furnished D and trimming. The sample data list about 400,000 clones, and 80% to 90% of these were observed just once. The top ten constitute around 7.4% of the sample.

Results the study describes overall, beyond this receptor: How much clinical and demographic metadata was included differed by source and by participant, and the metadata was provided uncurated.

The germline V gene gives CDR1 as SGHAT and CDR2 as FQNNGV. The CDR3 contains 15 residues, cysteine and phenylalanine counted. Here the CDR3 DNA is all that survives: 45 bases in frame from base 1. The germline V end is reduced by 1 base and the J end by 4 bases; junction bases left unmatched: 3. One collaborating source in Seattle enrolled patients while the patients were actively infected and followed the patients over time throughout the course of disease. The collaborating institutions used their own protocols to collect whole blood in K2EDTA tubes. For TCRbeta analysis, collaborator samples were shipped as frozen whole blood, as isolated PBMCs, or as DNA extracted from either sample type.

The sequence derives from a woman in her fifties or sixties with COVID-19, enrolled during active disease. The chain links TRBV11-2 with TRBJ2-1, and TRBD1 matches 8 of the central bases. Sequencing input: peripheral blood. The nucleotides read TGTGCCAGCAGCTTAGGACAGGGGCCGTACAATGAGCAGTTCTTC. Its protein reads: CASSLGQGPYNEQFF.